The 13 T cell receptor beta chains below all came from one sample that was sequenced in a study of sequential checkpoint blockade in melanoma. Treatment specified: randomized to nivolumab then ipilimumab (arm A) or the reverse (arm B). Here immunoSEQ multiplex PCR was the method, and the copy in TCRdb shows in-frame clones only, minus some. The repertoire includes under 9,000 clones, 64% of them detected once, and approximately 50% sits in the top ten. This sample comprised CD8+ T cells sorted from blood (inferred from file names), obtained from a patient given nivolumab and ipilimumab in sequence. Receptors were obtained from a human patient with melanoma. Some clones in this sample may be carry-over from other donors' samples.

This clone was seen more than once but under ten times. The chain uses TRBV9 and TRBJ1-1; 9 bases align to TRBD1. The germline V gene encodes CDR1 SGDLS and CDR2 YYNGEE. The CDR3 contains 15 residues. J lost 5 bases, V lost 3 bases, and 8 bases had no gene match. The CDR3 DNA follows: TGTGCCAGCAGCGCCAGTACAGGGGGCGGGACTGAAGCTTTCTTT. Its translation: CASSASTGGGTEAFF.

The rearrangement links TRBV13 to TRBJ2-7; tentatively, D is TRBD1 (6 bases). V dropped 5 bases and J dropped 4 bases, with 15 bases sitting between them. The CDR3 has 14 amino acids. CDR1 is PRHDT, CDR2 FYEKMQ, per germline (reference sequence). Written as DNA, the CDR3 is TGTGCCAGCAGCACTTTCAGGGGTCCTTACGAGCAGTACTTC. This codes for CASSTFRGPYEQYF.

This clone has a handful of counts. The V and J genes are TRBV16 and TRBJ1-2, with 8 bases fitting TRBD1. The germline V gene has CDR1 KGHSY and CDR2 FQNENV. V shed 3 bases, J shed 6 bases, and the junction held 12 bases outside the gene matches. The CDR3 extends over 16 amino acids. The CDR3 DNA reads TGTGCCAGCAGCCAGCGGCCGGGACAGGCTTCCGATGGCTACACCTTC. Translated, it gives CASSQRPGQASDGYTF.

This clone was detected a few times. V and J are TRBV11-1 and TRBJ2-7; 11 bases agree with TRBD1. This CDR3 is 16 amino acids long. The V segment lost 3 bases and the J segment 3 bases; nucleotides outside the gene matches: 7. Germline CDR1 is SGHAT and CDR2 is FQDESV (reference sequence). CDR3 DNA: TGTGCCAGCAGCTTCGACCGGGACAGGGGGTTCTACGAGCAGTACTTC. It translates to CASSFDRDRGFYEQYF.

This clone is judged medium-sized. The chain combines TRBV7-9 with TRBJ1-4; 9 nucleotides align to TRBD1. The germline gives CDR1 SEHNR, CDR2 FQNEAQ (reference sequence). Trimming took 1 base from V and 8 from J; bases not matched to a gene: 14. This CDR3 region has 18 residues. In DNA form, the CDR3 reads TGTGCCAGCAGCTTAGAAATTTTGCGGACAGGGGACAGGGAAAAACTGTTTTTT. This translates into CASSLEILRTGDREKLFF.

The chain couples TRBV4-2 to TRBJ1-2; 9 bases match TRBD1. Unmatched junction bases numbered 5, after V lost 3 bases and J lost 3 bases. This CDR3 is 15 amino acids long. Looked up from germline, CDR1 is LGHNA and CDR2 is YNFKEQ. The CDR3 DNA follows: TGTGCCAGCAGCCACCGGGACAGGGATGACTATGGCTACACCTTC. This codes for CASSHRDRDDYGYTF.

The table lists this clone with a count of one. Other DNA variants within this sample encode the same CDR3. This chain uses TRBV4-1 with TRBJ1-3; maybe TRBD1 (5 bases). Trimming cost V 4 bases and J 0 bases, with 10 bases left between them. Germline assignment: CDR1 MGHRA and CDR2 YSYEKL. This CDR3 has 15 residues. CDR3 residues: CASSPTGSSGNTIYF. The CDR3 region has the DNA TGCGCCAGCAGCCCAACAGGTAGCTCTGGAAACACCATATATTTT.

This clone has more than one count but fewer than ten. The rearrangement joins TRBV5-6 to TRBJ1-5; D gene uncertain. Germline assignment: CDR1 SGHDT and CDR2 YYEEEE. This CDR3 spans 15 amino acids. Trimming removed 4 bases from V and 2 bases from J, with 13 bases in between. In nucleotides, the CDR3 is TGTGCCAGCAGCCCCCCCCGTTCCGGCAATCAGCCCCAGCATTTT. As protein: CASSPPRSGNQPQHF.

This chain connects TRBV11-2 to TRBJ1-2, with D unresolved. Trimming took 0 bases from V and 5 from J, leaving 16 bases between them. The CDR3 spans 16 residues. Germline-derived CDR1 and CDR2 are SGHAT and FQNNGV. In DNA form, the CDR3 reads TGTGCCAGCAGCTTAGATCGGGGAGGGCGAGGATATGGCTACACCTTC. Translated, it gives CASSLDRGGRGYGYTF.

The V and J genes are TRBV7-6 and TRBJ2-6; D possibly corresponds to TRBD1 (5 bases). The CDR3 consists of 14 residues. V dropped 11 bases and J dropped 0 bases, with 11 bases sitting between them. CDR1 and CDR2 (germline): SGHVS, FNYEAQ. CDR3 nucleotides: TGTGCCGGCGGACAATACTCTGGGGCCAACGTCCTGACTTTC. Protein: CAGGQYSGANVLTF. The whole variable domain, remainder taken from reference TRBV7-6 and TRBJ2-6, is GAGVSQSPRYKVTKRGQDVALRCDPISGHVSLYWYRQALGQGPEFLTYFNYEAQQDKSGLPNDRFSAERPEGSISTLTIQRTEQRDSAMYRCAGGQYSGANVLTFGAGSRLTVL.

The chain recombines TRBV19 with TRBJ2-7; possibly TRBD1 for D (5 bases). Germline V CDR1 and CDR2: LNHDA, SQIVND (reference sequence). CDR3 length equals 15 residues. V shed 3 bases and J shed 2 bases, with 14 bases lying between them. CDR3 amino acids: CASSIGWGGPYEQYF. The CDR3 DNA follows: TGTGCCAGTAGTATCGGGTGGGGCGGACCCTACGAGCAGTACTTC.

The chain couples TRBV15 to TRBJ2-5; 10 bases are a match to TRBD1. The J call may be incorrect, as the DNA end agrees better with TRBJ2-7. The germline gives CDR1 LNHNV, CDR2 YYDKDF (reference sequence). The length of the CDR3 is 17 residues. This CDR3 is CATSRVGQGVESYEQYF. The CDR3 DNA follows: TGTGCCACCAGCAGAGTAGGACAGGGGGTCGAGTCCTACGAGCAGTACTTC.

V is TRBV5-1 and J is TRBJ1-4; D unclear. Germline CDR1 and CDR2: SGHRS and YFSETQ. The CDR3 is 13 amino acids. The V end lost 5 bases, the J end lost 4 bases, and 9 bases lay between the germline ends. DNA for the CDR3: TGCGCCAGCAGACGGGATGGTAATGAAAAACTGTTTTTT. This codes for CASRRDGNEKLFF.